Sequencing of this T cell receptor beta chain was carried out in a study of T cell responses to AZD1222 COVID-19 vaccine. Germline CDR1 and CDR2: SGDLS and YYNGEE. The CDR3 is made up of 16 amino acids. Trimming left V 3 bases short and J 1 base short, with 14 bases between. Repertoires were generated with immunoSEQ multiplex PCR, while TCRdb's copy carries only in-frame clones and drops some. The top ten clones hold about 12% of a sample with around 130,000 clones, just over 85% of them seen once. The sequence was obtained from an adult in good health. The chain employs TRBV9 and TRBJ2-4, with D perhaps matching TRBD2 (5 bases). The sample in question was peripheral blood, obtained on day 0 of AZD1222 vaccination. CDR3 region: CASSEWTYGAKNIQYF. DNA for the CDR3: TGTGCCAGCAGCGAGTGGACTTACGGGGCCAAAAACATTCAGTACTTC.